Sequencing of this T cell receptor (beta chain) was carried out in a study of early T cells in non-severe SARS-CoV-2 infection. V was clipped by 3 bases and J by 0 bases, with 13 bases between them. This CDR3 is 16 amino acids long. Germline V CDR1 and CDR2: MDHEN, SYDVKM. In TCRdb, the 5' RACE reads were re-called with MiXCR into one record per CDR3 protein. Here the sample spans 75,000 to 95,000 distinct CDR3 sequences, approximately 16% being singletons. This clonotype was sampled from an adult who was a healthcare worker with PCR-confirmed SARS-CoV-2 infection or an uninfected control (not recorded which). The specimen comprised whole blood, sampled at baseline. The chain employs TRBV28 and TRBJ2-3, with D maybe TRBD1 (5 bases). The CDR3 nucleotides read TGTGCCAGCAGTTTGGGGCTCGCAAGTAGCACAGATACGCAGTATTTT. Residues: CASSLGLASSTDTQYF.